This TCR beta chain was documented in a study of OX40 agonist ivuxolimab in advanced cancers. Study-wide background: Three patients responded partially, comprising one with hepatocellular carcinoma and two with cutaneous melanoma.

Method: immunoSEQ multiplex PCR; TCRdb's copy keeps in-frame clones and lacks some. Among tens of thousands of clones listed, 84% were seen once. Points from the study as a whole: CD8+ T cells averaged more expanded clones than CD4+.

In regard to this clone: Its antigen is not identified.

The TCR originated in an adult with an advanced solid tumor such as melanoma, head and neck, liver or kidney cancer. The material sequenced was CD4+ or CD8+ T cells sorted from blood, taken in a trial of the OX40 agonist ivuxolimab.

In DNA form, the CDR3 reads TGTGCCAGCAGTGAAGGGCCCCCCGGCGTCGCAACTAATGAAAAACTGTTTTTT. Translation: CASSEGPPGVATNEKLFF. The chain employs TRBV6-1 and TRBJ1-4; D is uncertain. The V gene's germline CDR1 is MNHNS and CDR2 SASEGT. Trimming took off 1 base at V and 0 bases at J, with 15 bases between the two ends. The length of the CDR3 is 18 residues.